The 18 T cell receptor beta chains given below trace back to one sample, sequenced in a study of early T cells in non-severe SARS-CoV-2 infection. TCRdb re-called the 5' RACE reads through MiXCR, storing one row per CDR3 protein. The sample comprises roughly 80,000 distinct CDR3 sequences, roughly 9.4% of which are singletons, and more than 4.5% rests with the top ten. Sequencing was carried out using whole blood. These receptors all stem from an adult who was a healthcare worker with PCR-confirmed SARS-CoV-2 infection or an uninfected control (not recorded which).

A few counts support this clonotype. The J gene is TRBJ1-1, the V gene TRBV27; 8 bases match TRBD1. The CDR3 consists of 13 residues. Germline loops: CDR1 MNHEY, CDR2 SMNVEV (reference sequence). After removal of 3 bases from V and 9 bases from J, the junction contained 6 bases not matched to a gene. CDR3 bases: TGTGCCAGCAGTTTTCAAGACAGGGGAAAAGCTTTCTTT. Translated: CASSFQDRGKAFF.

This clonotype was seen a few times. The chain links TRBV7-9 to TRBJ2-2; the D is unclear. V lost 5 bases to trimming and J lost 4 bases, with 17 bases between them. Germline CDR1 and CDR2: SEHNR and FQNEAQ (reference sequence). The CDR3 extends over 16 amino acids. DNA for the CDR3: TGTGCCAGCAGCAGTCTCTCTGCGGACGGCACCGGGGAGCTGTTTTTT. Translated, it gives CASSSLSADGTGELFF.

This clonotype was seen many times. The CDR3 DNA follows: TGTGCCAGCAGTTCGCATCGGGAAAAACTGTTTTTT. This codes for CASSSHREKLFF. The chain uses TRBV27 and TRBJ1-4, with D unclear. CDR1 MNHEY and CDR2 SMNVEV come from the germline V gene (reference sequence). Trimming stripped 4 bases from V and 8 bases from J, with 8 bases between. The CDR3 is made up of 12 amino acids.

This clonotype was counted many times. J is TRBJ1-1 and V is TRBV30, with D unclear. V shed 2 bases and J shed 11 bases, with 9 bases lying between them. This CDR3 has 10 residues. From germline, CDR1 is GTSNPN and CDR2 SVGIG (reference sequence). CDR3 DNA sequence: TGTGCCTGGAGTCGGGGAGAGGCTTTCTTT. Amino acid sequence: CAWSRGEAFF.

This clonotype was detected many times. The CDR3 protein is CASSQTETQYF. The CDR3 DNA sequence: TGTGCCAGCAGCCAAACAGAGACCCAGTACTTC. The chain employs TRBV3-1 and TRBJ2-5; D is unresolved. V gave up 2 bases and J gave up 4 bases, with 2 bases separating them. This CDR3 contains 11 residues. CDR1 and CDR2 (germline): LGHDT, YNNKEL (reference sequence).

In regard to this clonotype: Given a much more abundant clone one base away, this may be a read error. The genes are TRBV6-6 and TRBJ2-3; D is unclear. The CDR3 extends over 16 amino acids. Between the trimmed V and J ends, which lost 2 bases and 4 bases, there was a span of 16 bases. The germline gives CDR1 MNHNY, CDR2 SVGAGI (reference sequence). The CDR3 DNA sequence: TGTGCCAGCAGTTACCAAGCGAGAGGTCTATCAGATACGCAGTATTTT. Protein sequence: CASSYQARGLSDTQYF.

The table lists this clonotype with many counts. V and J are TRBV19 and TRBJ2-5, with 10 bases that match TRBD1. V shed 1 base and J 4 bases; nucleotides not matched to a gene: 3. Germline-derived CDR1 and CDR2 are LNHDA and SQIVND (reference sequence). This CDR3 comprises 15 residues. This chain's CDR3 is CASSIGQGAGETQYF. CDR3 DNA: TGTGCCAGTAGTATAGGACAGGGGGCTGGAGAGACCCAGTACTTC.

This clonotype has ten or more counts. The chain employs TRBV18 and TRBJ2-7, with D perhaps TRBD1 (6 bases). CDR1 is KGHSH, CDR2 LQKENI, per germline. The V and J ends lost 6 bases and 0 bases respectively, with 9 bases between them. CDR3 length equals 13 residues. CDR3: CASSGQISYEQYF. The CDR3 region has the DNA TGTGCCAGCTCCGGACAGATCTCCTACGAGCAGTACTTC.

The rearrangement uses TRBV29-1 and TRBJ2-2, with D unresolved. The CDR3 is 14 residues long. The germline V and J ends were trimmed by 0 bases and 1 base, with 6 bases remaining between them. Germline-derived CDR1 and CDR2 are SQVTM and ANQGSEA. CDR3 nucleotides: TGCAGCGTTGAAGAACAGCTGAACACCGGGGAGCTGTTTTTT. Translated: CSVEEQLNTGELFF.

This clonotype has more than one count but fewer than ten. This chain uses TRBV7-8 with TRBJ2-5, with TRBD2 matching 10 bases. The V gene's germline CDR1 is SGHVS and CDR2 FQNEAQ. V shed 6 bases and J 4 bases; nucleotides not matched to a gene: 29. The CDR3 is 22 residues long. Here the CDR3 reads CASSSLLISGLAGAGVGETQYF. Here the CDR3 DNA reads TGTGCCAGCAGTTCCCTGCTCATTAGTGGGCTAGCGGGAGCAGGAGTCGGAGAGACCCAGTACTTC.

There are many counts of this clonotype. CDR3 amino acids: CSAPLGGGVTGELFF. In DNA, the CDR3 is TGCAGTGCTCCTTTGGGGGGCGGGGTAACCGGGGAGCTGTTTTTT. The V call is TRBV20-1, the J call TRBJ2-2, with D perhaps being TRBD1 or TRBD2 (6 bases each). Trimming cost V 5 bases and J 5 bases, with 18 bases left between them. The CDR3 has 15 amino acids. CDR1 and CDR2 from the germline V gene are DFQATT and SNEGSKA (reference sequence).

This clonotype was counted ten times or more. The CDR3 coding sequence is TGTGCCAGCAGTTTTCGGCGATCTGGGGCCAACGTCCTGACTTTC. Translation: CASSFRRSGANVLTF. This chain joins TRBV28 and TRBJ2-6, with no clear D. V was pared by 3 bases and J by 1 base, with 7 bases between. The CDR3 has 15 residues. In germline, CDR1 is MDHEN, CDR2 SYDVKM.

In this sample, this clonotype turned up a few times. The chain carries TRBV12-3 or TRBV12-4 and TRBJ2-5; tentatively, D is TRBD1 (6 bases). Trimming pared 4 bases from V and 2 bases from J, leaving 11 bases between. CDR3 size: 14 residues. The CDR3 sequence: CASSSLGQQETQYF. The CDR3 coding sequence is TGTGCCAGCAGTTCCCTCGGACAGCAAGAGACCCAGTACTTC.

This chain joins TRBV28 and TRBJ2-3; D is ambiguous. V gave up 6 bases and J gave up 7 bases, with 14 bases separating them. The CDR3 covers 13 residues. The germline gives CDR1 MDHEN, CDR2 SYDVKM. CDR3 DNA: TGTGCCAGCAGCCCCCCGCTTAGTCATACGCAGTATTTT. As protein: CASSPPLSHTQYF.

This sequence joins TRBV28 and TRBJ1-6; possibly TRBD1 for D (6 bases). The CDR3 length is 15 residues. Germline V gives CDR1 MDHEN, CDR2 SYDVKM. Trimming left V 6 bases short and J 7 bases short, with 16 bases between. The CDR3, as DNA: TGTGCCAGCAGCTCAACAGGGAGGATCAATTCACCCCTCCACTTT. It is translated as CASSSTGRINSPLHF.

V and J are TRBV6-1 and TRBJ1-1, with no clear D. The CDR3 has 12 amino acids. Trimming left V 3 bases short and J 6 bases short, with 8 bases between. Germline CDR1 MNHNS, CDR2 SASEGT. This chain's CDR3 is CASSEVFAEAFF. CDR3 nucleotides: TGTGCCAGCAGTGAGGTTTTTGCTGAAGCTTTCTTT.

By frequency in the sample, this clonotype is medium-sized. The rearrangement joins TRBV20-1 to TRBJ2-7; 8 nucleotides align to TRBD1. With V trimmed by 0 bases and J by 3 bases, 10 bases remained unmatched. The V gene's germline CDR1 is DFQATT and CDR2 SNEGSKA (reference sequence). This CDR3 region has 16 residues. The CDR3 sequence is CSARESLTGDVYEQYF. DNA of the CDR3: TGCAGTGCTAGAGAGAGCCTGACAGGGGATGTCTACGAGCAGTACTTC.

The V gene is TRBV5-4, the J gene TRBJ2-2; possibly TRBD1 for D (5 bases). The CDR3 is made up of 15 amino acids. Germline CDR1 and CDR2: SGHNT and YYREEE (reference sequence). The V gene lost 5 bases and the J gene lost 5 bases, with 16 bases spanning the gap. As DNA, the CDR3 is TGTGCCAGCAGGCCATCCTTGACAGTGACCGGGGAGCTGTTTTTT. This translates into CASRPSLTVTGELFF.